Shown below are 28 T cell receptor beta chains from a single sample sequenced in a study of T cell responses to AZD1222 COVID-19 vaccine. The table came from immunoSEQ multiplex PCR; TCRdb's copy has only in-frame clones and leaves some out. This sample yields over 150,000 clones, of which more than 90% are seen a single time; more than 1.5% belongs to the top ten. The sample was peripheral blood, taken on day 0 of AZD1222 vaccination. These receptors all stem from an adult in good health.

This sequence joins TRBV27 and TRBJ1-1; 7 bases are a match to TRBD1. The CDR3 loop spans 13 amino acids. Per germline, CDR1 MNHEY and CDR2 SMNVEV (reference sequence). The J segment lost 4 bases and the V segment lost 6 bases, leaving 5 bases of the junction unmatched. CDR3 bases: TGTGCCAGCAGGGCACAGGGGCCCACTGAAGCTTTCTTT. This encodes CASRAQGPTEAFF.

V gene TRBV12-2 combines with J gene TRBJ2-1; TRBD2 is the table's D call, not checked against the DNA. TRBV12-2 is recorded as a pseudogene. The CDR3 is made up of 18 amino acids. As DNA, the CDR3 is TGTGCAAGTCGCTTAGAAACTCGGACTAGCGGGAGTTCCAATGAGCAGTTCTTC. Protein sequence: CASRLETRTSGSSNEQFF.

In DNA, the CDR3 is TGTGCCAGCAGTTACTCGACAGCTAATGAAAAACTGTTTTTT. Translating gives CASSYSTANEKLFF. The chain links TRBV6-5 to TRBJ1-4; the D gene is possibly TRBD1 (5 bases). The V end was cut by 0 bases, the J end by 3 bases, with 5 bases between. The CDR3 has 14 residues. Germline V lookup: CDR1 MNHEY, CDR2 SVGAGI.

This chain uses TRBV20-1 with TRBJ2-7; no definite D call. The V end was cut by 6 bases, the J end by 3 bases, with 12 bases between. The CDR3 sequence is 12 residues long. From germline, CDR1 is DFQATT and CDR2 SNEGSKA (reference sequence). CDR3 bases: TGCAGTGCCAGTCCCAGTGGCTACGAGCAGTACTTC. Protein: CSASPSGYEQYF.

The V call is TRBV19, the J call TRBJ2-1; TRBD1 agrees at 8 bases. Germline CDR1 reads LNHDA; CDR2 reads SQIVND (reference sequence). The CDR3 runs 14 residues. The trim removed 3 bases at V and 10 bases at J, leaving 8 bases unmatched. The CDR3 DNA reads as TGTGCCAGTAGTATGACAGGGGCTACCGGAGAGCAGTTCTTC. Translation: CASSMTGATGEQFF.

V and J are TRBV27 and TRBJ2-2; TRBD1 agrees at 12 bases. Germline CDR1 reads MNHEY; CDR2 reads SMNVEV (reference sequence). V lost 10 bases, J lost 4 bases, and 10 bases stayed unmatched. The CDR3 is made up of 16 amino acids. In DNA, the CDR3 is TGTGCCATCCAGGAGGGGGACAGGGGGCGCACCGGGGAGCTGTTTTTT. It is translated as CAIQEGDRGRTGELFF.

The CDR3 spells CASRKTGNSPLHF. DNA of the CDR3: TGTGCCAGCAGGAAAACAGGGAATTCACCCCTCCACTTT. The chain joins TRBV7-3 to TRBJ1-6; a weak D match, TRBD1 (6 bases). Germline assignment: CDR1 SGHTA and CDR2 FQGTGA. The CDR3 runs to 13 residues. V was cut by 6 bases and J by 7 bases, with 10 bases left in between.

The V gene is TRBV5-1, the J gene TRBJ1-4, with 7 bases aligning to TRBD1. With V trimmed by 2 bases and J by 5 bases, 6 bases remained unmatched. From germline, CDR1 is SGHRS and CDR2 YFSETQ. CDR3 length: 15 amino acids. The CDR3 DNA follows: TGCGCCAGCAGCTTCTCGGGACAGCAGAATGAAAAACTGTTTTTT. It yields the protein CASSFSGQQNEKLFF.

This chain connects TRBV4-1 to TRBJ1-2; TRBD1 aligns across 12 bases. J was trimmed by 0 bases and V by 0 bases; bases with no gene match: 8. Germline CDR1 and CDR2: MGHRA and YSYEKL. The CDR3 extends over 19 amino acids. Here the CDR3 reads CASSQETGTGGRANYGYTF. CDR3 in DNA: TGCGCCAGCAGCCAAGAGACCGGGACAGGGGGCAGAGCTAACTATGGCTACACCTTC.

This chain connects TRBV6-6 to TRBJ1-2, with D possibly TRBD1 on 5 matching bases. Trimming left V 5 bases short and J 6 bases short, with 13 bases between. The CDR3 is made up of 13 amino acids. Germline CDR1 MNHNY, CDR2 SVGAGI (reference sequence). CDR3 bases: TGTGCCAGCAGTCCCGGCAGGGTGGATGGCTACACCTTC. This sequence encodes CASSPGRVDGYTF.

V is TRBV6-5 and J is TRBJ1-2; TRBD1 is a possible D gene (6 bases). Germline V gene lookup returns CDR1 MNHEY and CDR2 SVGAGI. The CDR3 extends over 14 amino acids. Trimming cost V 5 bases and J 4 bases, with 14 bases left between them. CDR3 amino acids: CASSLRQDGYGYTF. In nucleotides, the CDR3 is TGTGCCAGCAGTCTTAGACAGGACGGCTATGGCTACACCTTC.

This chain uses TRBV4-1 with TRBJ1-2, with 7 bases identical to TRBD1. This CDR3 comprises 16 residues. The V gene end was trimmed by 1 base and the J gene end by 3 bases; junction bases not matched to a gene: 8. Germline values: CDR1 MGHRA, CDR2 YSYEKL. In DNA form, the CDR3 reads TGCGCCAGCAGCCAAGGCTGGGGACAGCGCCACTATGGCTACACCTTC. Translated: CASSQGWGQRHYGYTF.

This sequence joins TRBV30 and TRBJ1-3; D remains unclear. Germline CDR1 GTSNPN, CDR2 SVGIG (reference sequence). The CDR3 runs 14 residues. With 0 bases removed from V and 0 bases from J, the gap between germline ends came to 6 bases. The CDR3 bases are TGTGCCTGGAGTGTTCGAACCTCTGGAAACACCATATATTTT. Translation: CAWSVRTSGNTIYF. The full variable domain, rest sourced from reference TRBV30 and TRBJ1-3, is SQTIHQWPATLVQPVGSPLSLECTVEGTSNPNLYWYRQAAGRGLQLLFYSVGIGQISSEVPQNLSASRPQDRQFILSSKKLLLSDSGFYLCAWSVRTSGNTIYFGEGSWLTVV.

The rearrangement joins TRBV7-6 to TRBJ1-5, with D tentatively TRBD1 (5 bases). Trimming pared 4 bases from V and 8 bases from J, leaving 12 bases between. This CDR3 spans 13 amino acids. CDR1 SGHVS and CDR2 FNYEAQ come from the germline V gene. CDR3 nucleotides: TGTGCCAGCAGCTCGAGCAGGGCTGAGCCCCAGCATTTT. It translates to CASSSSRAEPQHF.

The V and J genes are TRBV5-6 and TRBJ1-5, with 8 nucleotides matching TRBD1. V shed 2 bases, J shed 5 bases, and the junction held 9 bases outside the gene matches. Germline V CDR1 and CDR2: SGHDT, YYEEEE. The CDR3 consists of 16 residues. The CDR3 sequence: CASSLKTFRGHQPQHF. In DNA form, the CDR3 reads TGTGCCAGCAGCTTAAAAACTTTCAGGGGGCATCAGCCCCAGCATTTT.

V is TRBV12-2 and J is TRBJ1-4. TRBV12-2 is annotated as a pseudogene. The CDR3 length is 18 residues. CDR3 coding DNA: TGTGCAAGTCGCTTCAGCACGCCTGGCCACCCAACTAATGAAAAACTGTTTTTT. Its translation: CASRFSTPGHPTNEKLFF.

The V and J genes are TRBV4-2 and TRBJ2-1, with 7 bases identical to TRBD1. Germline CDR1 reads LGHNA; CDR2 reads YNFKEQ. This CDR3 spans 15 amino acids. The V gene end was trimmed by 4 bases and the J gene end by 0 bases; junction bases not matched to a gene: 3. The CDR3 region has the DNA TGTGCCAGCAGCCGACAGGGAAGCTCCTACAATGAGCAGTTCTTC. Amino acids: CASSRQGSSYNEQFF.

This clone was recorded once. The J gene is TRBJ1-2, the V gene TRBV20-1, with 12 bases matching TRBD1. Germline V gene sequence: CDR1 DFQATT, CDR2 SNEGSKA (reference sequence). The V segment lost 6 bases and the J segment 9 bases; nucleotides outside the gene matches: 2. CDR3 length: 11 residues. CDR3: CSAGTGGSYTF. The CDR3 nucleotides read TGCAGTGCGGGGACAGGGGGCAGCTACACCTTC.

CDR3 DNA sequence: TGTGCCAGCAGCCTTACTGGGGACTCGGGGCATTTT. Its translation is CASSLTGDSGHF. The chain has TRBV6-6 and TRBJ1-5, with a possible D match to TRBD1 (5 bases). The CDR3 consists of 12 residues. With 6 bases removed from V and 15 bases from J, the gap between germline ends came to 18 bases. The germline gives CDR1 MNHNY, CDR2 SVGAGI (reference sequence).

V usage is TRBV15 and J usage is TRBJ2-1, with D unclear. The CDR3 totals 15 residues. The ends were cut back, 2 bases at V and 3 bases at J, with 11 bases in the middle. CDR1 is LNHNV and CDR2 is YYDKDF in the germline V gene (reference sequence). CDR3 region: CATSRPGWSYNEQFF. CDR3 nucleotide sequence: TGTGCCACCAGCAGACCCGGGTGGAGCTACAATGAGCAGTTCTTC.

This sequence joins TRBV24-1 and TRBJ1-2, with a weak D call TRBD1 (5 bases). Germline values: CDR1 KGHDR, CDR2 SFDVKD. This CDR3 spans 17 amino acids. The V end was cut by 1 base, the J end by 3 bases, with 17 bases between. For the CDR3, the DNA is TGTGCCACCAGTGATTTCCCGGACGTCGCGGGGGACTATGGCTACACCTTC. Translated: CATSDFPDVAGDYGYTF.

The chain is built from TRBV10-3 and TRBJ2-7; 10 bases agree with TRBD2. J gave up 7 bases and V 10 bases, and 19 bases lay outside the gene matches. Germline values: CDR1 ENHRY, CDR2 SYGVKD. The CDR3 extends over 16 amino acids. The CDR3 region has the DNA TGTGCCACAGAAACTGCCTCGGAGATAGCGGGGGGAGAGCAGTACTTC. As protein: CATETASEIAGGEQYF.

V and J are TRBV5-1 and TRBJ2-7; 8 bases line up with TRBD1. The CDR3 covers 14 residues. Unmatched junction bases numbered 7, after V lost 3 bases and J lost 5 bases. Germline-derived CDR1 and CDR2 are SGHRS and YFSETQ. CDR3 residues: CASSSEDRVHEQYF. The CDR3 nucleotides are TGCGCCAGCAGCTCGGAGGACAGGGTGCACGAGCAGTACTTC.

This clone was observed a handful of times. The chain links TRBV7-9 to TRBJ1-1, with a weak D call TRBD1 (6 bases). V was clipped by 5 bases and J by 1 base, with 17 bases between them. There are 16 residues in the CDR3. The germline V gene encodes CDR1 SEHNR and CDR2 FQNEAQ (reference sequence). CDR3 residues: CASSALRGTGNTEAFF. The CDR3 bases are TGTGCCAGCAGCGCACTTAGGGGGACGGGGAACACTGAAGCTTTCTTT.

In its sample, this clone was seen once. The chain has TRBV25-1 and TRBJ1-5; possible D gene TRBD1, 5 bases. The CDR3 has 14 amino acids. Trimming left V 5 bases short and J 5 bases short, with 13 bases between. The germline gives CDR1 MGHDK, CDR2 SYGVNS. The CDR3 reads CASSTGQGHQPQHF. Written as DNA, the CDR3 is TGTGCCAGCAGTACCGGACAAGGTCATCAGCCCCAGCATTTT. The full variable domain, rest sourced from reference TRBV25-1 and TRBJ1-5, is EADIYQTPRYLVIGTGKKITLECSQTMGHDKMYWYQQDPGMELHLIHYSYGVNSTEKGDLSSESTVSRIRTEHFPLTLESARPSHTSQYLCASSTGQGHQPQHFGDGTRLSIL.

The genes are TRBV2 and TRBJ2-2; 7 bases are shared with TRBD2. V dropped 4 bases and J dropped 5; count of bases not matched to a gene: 4. The CDR3 is 14 residues long. Germline V gene lookup returns CDR1 SNHLY and CDR2 FYNNEI. The CDR3 region is CASSGLAVTGELFF. In DNA, the CDR3 is TGTGCCAGCAGTGGGCTAGCGGTTACCGGGGAGCTGTTTTTT.

The chain has TRBV15 and TRBJ2-2; 9 bases line up with TRBD1. The germline V gene encodes CDR1 LNHNV and CDR2 YYDKDF (reference sequence). The CDR3 runs to 16 residues. Trimming took 4 bases from V and 3 from J; bases not matched to a gene: 6. CDR3 nucleotides: TGTGCCACCAGCAACAGGGGGCTTTTCGACACCGGGGAGCTGTTTTTT. Translated: CATSNRGLFDTGELFF.

This clone turned up a few times. J is TRBJ2-7 and V is TRBV7-9; D gene unclear. CDR1 is SEHNR and CDR2 is FQNEAQ in the germline V gene (reference sequence). The CDR3 sequence is 11 residues long. Trimming took 5 bases from V and 3 from J, leaving 5 bases between them. CDR3 loop: CASSHLYEQYF. DNA of the CDR3: TGTGCCAGCAGCCATCTCTACGAGCAGTACTTC.